The 9 T cell receptor beta chains reported below all come from one sample, sequenced in a study of metastatic and nonmetastatic thyroid tumors. Each patient came to thyroid surgery without any prior treatment (of any kind). TCRdb called clones again from the PCR reads with MiXCR. The table shows over 14,000 clones, with approximately 3.9% occurring only once. Sequenced input: tumor tissue. The origin of the receptors is a female donor with papillary thyroid cancer or a benign thyroid nodule (not recorded which). Some clones in this sample may be carry-over from other donors' samples.

The V gene is TRBV11-2, the J gene TRBJ2-1; 8 bases fit TRBD1. The trim removed 3 bases at V and 8 bases at J, leaving 6 bases unmatched. Looked up from germline, CDR1 is SGHAT and CDR2 is FQNNGV. This CDR3 is 14 amino acids long. CDR3 bases: TGTGCCAGCAGCTTGGCAGGGGGCTGTGATGAGCAGTTCTTC. This translates into CASSLAGGCDEQFF.

This clone was seen only a few times. The chain is built from TRBV12-3 or TRBV12-4 and TRBJ2-2, with TRBD1 matching 7 bases. The CDR3 is 13 amino acids. J was trimmed by 6 bases and V by 10 bases; bases with no gene match: 8. DNA of the CDR3: TGTGCCATCAGGTCGACAGGGCCCGGGGAGCTGTTTTTT. Translation: CAIRSTGPGELFF.

The sample holds a few counts of this clone. The gene calls are TRBV12-3 or TRBV12-4 and TRBJ1-4, with 8 bases aligning to TRBD1. The CDR3 is made up of 15 amino acids. The V and J ends lost 5 bases and 7 bases, in that order; junction bases with no gene match: 9. In DNA form, the CDR3 reads TGTGCCAGCAGTCCGAGGACAGGGTTTCCTGAAAAACTGTTTTTT. Translated: CASSPRTGFPEKLFF.

There are a few counts of this clone. The chain couples TRBV20-1 to TRBJ2-5; the match to TRBD2 covers 11 bases. The V gene's germline CDR1 is DFQATT and CDR2 SNEGSKA (reference sequence). The CDR3 totals 16 residues. V lost 1 base, J lost 4 bases, and 8 bases stayed unmatched. The CDR3 sequence is CSARGYSGRAGETQYF. CDR3 DNA: TGCAGTGCTAGAGGATATAGCGGGAGGGCCGGAGAGACCCAGTACTTC.

This clone was observed a few times. This chain joins TRBV12-3 or TRBV12-4 and TRBJ2-2; D may match TRBD1 or TRBD2 (5 bases each). V was clipped by 8 bases and J by 8 bases, with 15 bases between them. The length of the CDR3 is 13 residues. This CDR3 is CASERMRGGELFF. Written as DNA, the CDR3 is TGTGCCAGCGAGCGAATGAGGGGTGGGGAGCTGTTTTTT.

The chain carries TRBV29-1 and TRBJ1-1; D is unclear. Germline CDR1 and CDR2: SQVTM and ANQGSEA. V was pared by 6 bases and J by 0 bases, with 5 bases between. The CDR3 spans 11 residues. The CDR3, as DNA: TGCAGCGTATGGGTGAACACTGAAGCTTTCTTT. This encodes CSVWVNTEAFF.

In its sample, this clone was seen a few times. V and J are TRBV28 and TRBJ1-2; 8 nucleotides match TRBD1. CDR3 length: 14 amino acids. J gave up 3 bases and V 9 bases, and 9 bases lay outside the gene matches. Germline CDR1 is MDHEN and CDR2 is SYDVKM. In DNA, the CDR3 is TGTGCCAGTGAAACAGGGGGTGGCTACTATGGCTACACCTTC. It translates to CASETGGGYYGYTF.

The CDR3 DNA is TGCGCCAGCAGAACCGGGACAGGGAATAATGGCTACACCTTC. It codes for CASRTGTGNNGYTF. The chain combines TRBV5-1 with TRBJ1-2; 9 bases fit TRBD1. V gave up 5 bases and J gave up 6 bases; unmatched junction bases: 8. CDR1 and CDR2 (germline): SGHRS, YFSETQ. The CDR3 covers 14 residues.

The genes are TRBV11-3 and TRBJ1-1; no reliable D call. The germline gives CDR1 SGHNT, CDR2 YENEEA. CDR3 size: 15 residues. V gave up 2 bases and J gave up 0 bases, with 10 bases separating them. The CDR3 nucleotides read TGTGCCAGCAGCTTATCTTCTGGGATGAACACTGAAGCTTTCTTT. Its protein product is CASSLSSGMNTEAFF. The full variable domain, completed using reference TRBV11-3 and TRBJ1-1, is EAGVVQSPRYKIIEKKQPVAFWCNPISGHNTLYWYLQNLGQGPELLIRYENEEAVDDSQLPKDRFSAERLKGVDSTLKIQPAELGDSAVYLCASSLSSGMNTEAFFGQGTRLTVV.